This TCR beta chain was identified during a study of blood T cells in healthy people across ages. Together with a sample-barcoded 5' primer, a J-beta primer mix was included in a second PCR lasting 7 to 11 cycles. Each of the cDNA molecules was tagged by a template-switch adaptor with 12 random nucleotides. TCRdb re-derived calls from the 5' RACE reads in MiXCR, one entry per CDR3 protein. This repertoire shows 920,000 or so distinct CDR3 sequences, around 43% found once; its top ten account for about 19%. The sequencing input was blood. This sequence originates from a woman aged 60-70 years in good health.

The CDR3: CSARPWDSGSEAFF. In nucleotides, the CDR3 is TGCAGTGCTAGACCTTGGGACAGTGGTTCTGAAGCTTTCTTT. The chain combines TRBV20-1 with TRBJ1-1; TRBD1 matches at 7 bases. With V trimmed by 2 bases and J by 6 bases, 9 bases remained unmatched. Germline V gene sequence: CDR1 DFQATT, CDR2 SNEGSKA (reference sequence). The CDR3 extends over 14 amino acids.